The 2 T cell receptor beta chains given below trace back to one sample, sequenced in a study of molecular identifiers for immune sequencing clone quantification (dated by TCRdb to the late 2010s). The library relied on PCR. The sample was run on an Illumina HiSeq 4000. TCRdb handled the public reads itself, with Q25 trimming in fastp and clone calling in MiXCR, and kept productive beta chains. Each CDR3 protein gets just one entry, which takes the most common genes and DNA from the rows behind it. This sample comprises about 640,000 distinct CDR3 sequences, about 20% of them detected only once. The leading ten clones occupy around 0.86% of the sample. The specimen was naive CD8+ T cells from blood, with Jurkat cell RNA spiked in. In light of the paper, this sample's cell subset or site label describes: FACS-sorted CD8+CD4-CCR7+CD45RA+ naive T cells. The receptor set was obtained from a human donor in good health. Some libraries in this study had Jurkat cell RNA spiked in.

A note on this clonotype: This may arise from a read error, as a much more abundant clone is one base away. The rearrangement links TRBV7-9 to TRBJ1-2, with D unresolved. CDR3 size: 14 residues. Germline values: CDR1 SEHNR, CDR2 FQNEAQ (reference sequence). Trimming shortened V by 3 bases and J by 1 base, and 9 bases separated the two germline ends. The CDR3 sequence is CASSFFTNNYGYTF. The CDR3 DNA reads as TGTGCCAGCAGCTTCTTCACCAATAACTATGGCTACACCTTC.

In this sample, this clonotype turned up many times. The chain joins TRBV14 to TRBJ2-5, with 12 nucleotides matching TRBD2. The CDR3 totals 16 residues. Trimming took 2 bases from V and 1 from J; bases not matched to a gene: 2. Germline CDR1 SGHDN, CDR2 FVKESK. The DNA of the CDR3 is TGTGCCAGCAGCCAAAGGACTAGCGGGGTCCAAGAGACCCAGTACTTC. Protein sequence: CASSQRTSGVQETQYF.